The clone carrying this T cell receptor (beta chain) was counted ten times or more. Its matching antigen is unknown. One end of the junction is discordant with germline, which a read error may explain. The TCR beta CDR3 regions underwent amplification using RNA transcripts as the source. The TCR CDR3 was amplified in a first-round RT-PCR using the HTBI primer set. MiXCR was run by TCRdb on the multiplex PCR reads, yielding one entry per CDR3 protein. Among fewer than 250,000 distinct CDR3 sequences listed, around 17% were seen once. This sample was included in a study of T cells in Graves' hyperthyroidism and ophthalmopathy. General study points: The majority of expanded thyroid clonotypes above 0.001 also appeared in blood.

Ophthalmopathy cases scored 3 or more on the Clinical Activity Score and 4 or more on NOSPECS grade, with duration below 3 months. Diagnostic assessment was based on clinical symptoms, serum thyroxine and TRAb, thyroid ultrasound and orbital computed tomography. PBMCs were sourced from less than 12 ml fresh peripheral blood. This CDR3 region has 12 residues. Germline CDR1 is SNHLY and CDR2 is FYNNEI. Sequencing was done on a sample of blood. This clonotype was obtained from a woman between 18 and 29 years old with Graves' ophthalmopathy. V is TRBV2 and J is TRBJ1-1; D gene unclear. The CDR3 reads CASRTVNTGAFF. CDR3 in DNA: TGTGCCAGCAGGACGGTGAACACTGGAGCTTTCTTT.